This TCR beta chain was captured in a study of vaccination effects on CD4 cells after COVID-19. Assay used: immunoSEQ multiplex PCR; TCRdb lists only in-frame clones, some missing. This repertoire shows more than 30,000 clones, about 70% found once; its top ten account for about 15%. Details on this clone: As yet, its antigen is unknown.

ViraFEST used viral peptide pools to expand antigen-specific CD4+ T cells before sequencing. Subsequent to ten to eleven days of culture, CD4+ T cells were isolated. Previously uninfected by SARS-CoV-2, the vaccine recipients also showed negative nucleocapsid antibodies. Germline CDR1 LGHDT, CDR2 YNNKEL (reference sequence). With V trimmed by 0 bases and J by 6 bases, 16 bases remained unmatched. There are 19 residues in the CDR3. Here the sequenced sample was CD4+ T cells from PBMCs cultured with HCoV-OC43 spike peptides, taken before COVID-19 vaccination. Subset of the sample: HCoV-OC43 spike overlapping peptide pool stimulation. The chain is built from TRBV3-1 (or the pseudogene TRBV3-2) and TRBJ2-2; 7 bases fit TRBD2. The receptor comes from a human donor who received a COVID-19 vaccine. CDR3 coding DNA: TGTGCCAGCAGCCAAGAGAGAAGTTGGGGGGAGGGGCGCGCCGGGGAGCTGTTTTTT. Residues: CASSQERSWGEGRAGELFF.